The next 6 T cell receptor beta chains were all read from a single sample in a study of T-cell reconstitution after alpha-beta-depleted transplantation in children. Unique molecular identifiers were incorporated during preparation of the TCRbeta library. TCRdb ran MiXCR on the PCR reads and lists one entry per CDR3 protein. The sample consists of over 150,000 distinct CDR3 sequences, approximately 15% of them appearing once. This sample comprised PBMCs from the stem cell graft donor, obtained from the stem cell graft. These receptors all come from a human donor who donated a stem cell graft to a child with acute lymphoblastic leukemia.

In this sample, this clonotype turned up a few times. The chain recombines TRBV7-9 with TRBJ2-7; 12 bases are shared with TRBD1. The V segment lost 4 bases and the J segment 6 bases; nucleotides outside the gene matches: 13. The germline V gene has CDR1 SEHNR and CDR2 FQNEAQ (reference sequence). The CDR3 is 17 amino acids. CDR3 sequence reads: CASSSGTGGAVWGEQYF. Written as DNA, the CDR3 is TGTGCCAGCAGCTCCGGGACAGGGGGCGCAGTATGGGGCGAGCAGTACTTC.

This clonotype was seen only a few times. This sequence joins TRBV11-2 and TRBJ2-3; D possibly matches TRBD1 or TRBD2 (5 bases each). The V gene's germline CDR1 is SGHAT and CDR2 FQNNGV. The V end lost 1 base, the J end lost 5 bases, and 10 bases lay between the germline ends. The CDR3 length is 14 residues. CDR3 protein: CASSLGGTRDTQYF. The DNA for the CDR3 is TGTGCCAGCAGCTTAGGGGGGACGAGAGATACGCAGTATTTT.

This clonotype has a count of ten or more. The CDR3 sequence is CASSLEAYGTDFYTF. CDR3 bases: TGCGCCAGCAGCTTGGAGGCCTACGGGACGGACTTTTACACCTTC. This chain links TRBV5-1 with TRBJ1-2; D is perhaps TRBD1 (5 bases). This CDR3 spans 15 amino acids. Germline V CDR1 and CDR2: SGHRS, YFSETQ. V lost 0 bases, J lost 11 bases, and 20 bases lay in between.

This chain connects TRBV5-1 to TRBJ2-5; 7 bases map to TRBD1. In germline, CDR1 is SGHRS, CDR2 YFSETQ. V was pared by 4 bases and J by 2 bases, with 5 bases of the junction left unmatched. The CDR3 runs to 14 residues. CDR3: CASSAMTGQETQYF. The CDR3 region has the DNA TGCGCCAGCAGCGCAATGACAGGGCAAGAGACCCAGTACTTC.

This clonotype was observed at least ten times. This chain joins TRBV5-1 and TRBJ2-5, with D possibly being TRBD1 (6 bases). This CDR3 comprises 14 residues. The germline gives CDR1 SGHRS, CDR2 YFSETQ. The V and J ends lost 6 bases and 5 bases respectively, with 17 bases between them. CDR3 loop: CASTGGGYEETQYF. As DNA, the CDR3 is TGCGCCAGCACTGGTGGGGGCTACGAGGAGACCCAGTACTTC.

This clonotype occurred many times. J is TRBJ1-6 and V is TRBV27; D possibly corresponds to TRBD1 (5 bases). Between the trimmed V and J ends, which lost 5 bases and 5 bases, there was a span of 13 bases. The CDR3 consists of 15 residues. Germline V gene lookup returns CDR1 MNHEY and CDR2 SMNVEV (reference sequence). As DNA, the CDR3 is TGTGCCAGCAGTCAGTCGACAGATCATAATTCACCCCTCCACTTT. This translates into CASSQSTDHNSPLHF.